This record covers a single TCR beta chain. What it binds is not known. Method: immunoSEQ multiplex PCR; TCRdb's copy keeps in-frame clones and lacks some. The sample holds approximately 40,000 clones, around 94% seen once. The data belong to a study of human thymus T cells. Donation came from healthy Finnish infants having corrective surgery for congenital heart defects. Half of the eight donors gave roughly 0.45-1 mL blood during surgery. No fixed cell number was used; all available blood leukocytes supplied DNA. Study-level points and caveats: Biased V and J segment usage appeared in thymus and peripheral blood.

This clonotype originated in a boy in the first two years of life with a congenital heart defect but otherwise immunologically healthy. The sample was blood.

The CDR3 region is CASSFSTRNEQFF. The CDR3 DNA sequence: TGTGCCAGCAGTTTTTCGACTAGAAATGAGCAGTTCTTC. The chain couples TRBV6-6 to TRBJ2-1; possible D gene TRBD2, 6 bases. Looked up from germline, CDR1 is MNHNY and CDR2 is SVGAGI (reference sequence). Deletions cut 4 bases from V and 7 bases from J, with 11 bases between. The CDR3 spans 13 residues.